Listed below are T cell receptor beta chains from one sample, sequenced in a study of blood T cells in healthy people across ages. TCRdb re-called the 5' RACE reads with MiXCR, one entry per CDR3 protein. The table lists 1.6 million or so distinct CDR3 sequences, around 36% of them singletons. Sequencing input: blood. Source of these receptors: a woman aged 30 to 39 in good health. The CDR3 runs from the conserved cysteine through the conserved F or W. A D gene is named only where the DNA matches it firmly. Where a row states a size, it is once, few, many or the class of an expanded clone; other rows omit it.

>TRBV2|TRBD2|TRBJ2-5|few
CASSPLAALQETQYF
TGTGCCAGCAGTCCCCTAGCGGCTCTCCAAGAGACCCAGTACTTC
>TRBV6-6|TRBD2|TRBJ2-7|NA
CASRTGTSYGEQYF
TGTGCCAGCAGGACGGGGACTAGCTATGGCGAGCAGTACTTC
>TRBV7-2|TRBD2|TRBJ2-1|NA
CAGSLLRSGGNNEQFF
TGTGCCGGCAGCTTACTGCGTTCGGGAGGGAACAATGAGCAGTTCTTC
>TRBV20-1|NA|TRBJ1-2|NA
CSARDPAGPALRDGYTF
TGCAGTGCTAGAGATCCGGCGGGTCCGGCACTAAGGGATGGCTACACCTTC
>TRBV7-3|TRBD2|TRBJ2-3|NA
CTSSYGSGRDTQYF
TGTACCAGCAGCTACGGTAGCGGGAGAGATACGCAGTATTTT
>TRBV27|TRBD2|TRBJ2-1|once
CASSSGSSGNNEQFF
TGTGCCAGCAGTTCAGGCTCTAGCGGGAATAATGAGCAGTTCTTC
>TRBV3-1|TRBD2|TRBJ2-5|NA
CASSQVVAGGRETQYF
TGTGCCAGCAGCCAAGTCGTAGCGGGGGGTAGGGAGACCCAGTACTTC
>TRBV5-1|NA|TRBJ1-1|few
CASSLTTGFDTEAFF
TGCGCCAGCAGCTTGACCACAGGGTTTGACACTGAAGCTTTCTTT
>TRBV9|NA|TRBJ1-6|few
CASSVEVDSPLHF
TGTGCCAGCAGCGTAGAAGTGGATTCACCCCTCCACTTT
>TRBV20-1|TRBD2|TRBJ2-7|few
CSARDGLAGVEQYF
TGCAGTGCTAGAGATGGGCTAGCGGGAGTTGAGCAGTACTTC
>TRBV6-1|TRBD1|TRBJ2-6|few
CASRRGQGFSGANVLTF
TGTGCCAGCAGAAGGGGACAGGGATTCTCTGGGGCCAACGTCCTGACTTTC
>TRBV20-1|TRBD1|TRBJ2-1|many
CSALHRQGLLGEQFF
TGCAGTGCCCTACATAGACAGGGGTTATTGGGTGAGCAGTTCTTC
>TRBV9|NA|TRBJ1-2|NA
CASSGIGRDFLNYGYTF
TGTGCCAGCAGCGGAATAGGACGGGACTTCTTAAACTATGGCTACACCTTC
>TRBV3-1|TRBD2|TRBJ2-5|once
CASSRGTSGGGETQYF
TGTGCCAGCAGCAGAGGGACTAGCGGGGGCGGGGAGACCCAGTACTTC
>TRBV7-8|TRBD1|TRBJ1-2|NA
CASSATTGGLVYGYTF
TGTGCCAGCAGCGCGACTACAGGGGGCTTAGTCTATGGCTACACCTTC
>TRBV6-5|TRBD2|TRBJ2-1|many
CASSYSRTSGSNEQFF
TGTGCCAGCAGTTACTCCCGAACTAGCGGGAGCAATGAGCAGTTCTTC
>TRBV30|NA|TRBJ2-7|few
CAWSSGPSSYEQYF
TGCGCCTGGAGTTCGGGCCCGAGCTCCTACGAGCAGTACTTC
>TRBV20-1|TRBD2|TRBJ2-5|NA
CTTYGLAGGPPQETQYF
TGCACAACTTACGGACTAGCGGGAGGACCCCCCCAAGAGACCCAGTACTTC
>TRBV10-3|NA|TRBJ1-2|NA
CAIRDYSYGYTF
TGTGCCATCAGGGATTACTCCTATGGCTACACCTTC
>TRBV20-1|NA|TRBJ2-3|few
CSAKGGLSTDTQYF
TGCAGTGCTAAGGGGGGACTTTCCACAGATACGCAGTATTTT
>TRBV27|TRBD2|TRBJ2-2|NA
CASRPKGLAGLLTGELFF
TGTGCCAGCAGGCCTAAGGGACTAGCGGGACTCCTCACCGGGGAGCTGTTTTTT
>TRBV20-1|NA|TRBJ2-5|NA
CSARDVGAETQYF
TGCAGTGCTAGAGATGTCGGTGCCGAGACCCAGTACTTC
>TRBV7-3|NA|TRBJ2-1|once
CASSELGGPGNEQFF
TGTGCCAGCAGCGAGCTGGGGGGGCCGGGGAATGAGCAGTTCTTC
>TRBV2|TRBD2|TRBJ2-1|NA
CASSYGTSGQQFF
TGTGCCAGCAGCTATGGGACTAGCGGCCAGCAGTTCTTC
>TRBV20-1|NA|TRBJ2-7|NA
CSAKTPRGPNEQYF
TGCAGTGCTAAGACCCCACGGGGGCCGAACGAGCAGTACTTC
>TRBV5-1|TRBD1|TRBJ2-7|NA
CASSAQTGGDEQYF
TGCGCCAGCAGCGCCCAAACAGGGGGCGACGAGCAGTACTTC
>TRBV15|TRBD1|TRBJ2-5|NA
CATSRGGQVQETQYF
TGTGCCACCAGCAGAGGCGGACAGGTCCAAGAGACCCAGTACTTC
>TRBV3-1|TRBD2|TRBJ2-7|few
CASSHRLAGWEQYF
TGTGCCAGCAGCCATCGACTAGCGGGGTGGGAGCAGTACTTC
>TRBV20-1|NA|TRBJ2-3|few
CSARQAFTDTQYF
TGCAGTGCTAGACAGGCCTTCACAGATACGCAGTATTTT
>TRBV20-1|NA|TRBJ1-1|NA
CSASAQALNTEAFF
TGCAGTGCTAGCGCGCAGGCGCTGAACACTGAAGCTTTCTTT
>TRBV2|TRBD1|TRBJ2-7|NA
CASSPGQWGNEQYF
TGTGCCAGCAGCCCGGGACAGTGGGGCAACGAGCAGTACTTC
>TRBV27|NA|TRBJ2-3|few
CASSLKGGIADTQYF
TGTGCCAGCAGTTTAAAGGGAGGCATTGCAGATACGCAGTATTTT
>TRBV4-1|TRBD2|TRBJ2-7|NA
CAGSPLFASGRPREQYF
TGCGCCGGCAGCCCCCTCTTCGCTAGCGGGAGGCCCCGCGAGCAGTACTTC
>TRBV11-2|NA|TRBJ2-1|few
CASSLGLTAEVYNEQFF
TGTGCCAGCAGCTTAGGGTTGACAGCCGAGGTTTACAATGAGCAGTTCTTC
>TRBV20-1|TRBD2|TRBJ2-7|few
CSARDWAGGPYEQYF
TGCAGTGCTAGAGATTGGGCGGGGGGCCCCTACGAGCAGTACTTC
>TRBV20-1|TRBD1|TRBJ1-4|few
CSASRQGVFGKLFF
TGCAGTGCTAGCCGACAGGGGGTTTTCGGAAAACTGTTTTTT
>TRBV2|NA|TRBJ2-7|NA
CASSVRLPSEQYF
TGTGCCAGCAGTGTCCGACTACCTTCCGAGCAGTACTTC
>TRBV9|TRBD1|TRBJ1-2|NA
CASSADLKTGESNYGYTF
TGTGCCAGCAGCGCCGACCTTAAAACAGGGGAAAGTAACTATGGCTACACCTTC
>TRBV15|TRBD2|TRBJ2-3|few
CATCLAGGLTDTQYF
TGTGCCACCTGCCTGGCGGGGGGACTCACAGATACGCAGTATTTT
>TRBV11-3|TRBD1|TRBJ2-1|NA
CASSTGTGGGYPYVGYNEQFF
TGTGCCAGCAGCACCGGGACAGGGGGCGGTTATCCGTACGTAGGGTACAATGAGCAGTTCTTC
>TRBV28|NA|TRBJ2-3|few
CASEDSSDTQYF
TGTGCCAGCGAAGATTCATCGGATACGCAGTATTTT
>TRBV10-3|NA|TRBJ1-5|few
CAISEGNSNQPQHF
TGTGCCATCAGTGAGGGGAATAGCAATCAGCCCCAGCATTTT
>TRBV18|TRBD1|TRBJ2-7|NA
CASSPGTGGPSEQYF
TGTGCCAGCTCACCCGGGACAGGGGGCCCCTCCGAGCAGTACTTC
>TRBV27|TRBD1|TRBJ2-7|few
CASSLLGQGYHEQYF
TGTGCCAGCAGTTTATTGGGACAGGGTTACCACGAGCAGTACTTC
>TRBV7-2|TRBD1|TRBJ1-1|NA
CASRLGQEYTEAFF
TGTGCCAGCAGACTCGGACAGGAGTACACTGAAGCTTTCTTT
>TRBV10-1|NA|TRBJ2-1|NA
CAGSEPGSNEQFF
TGCGCCGGCAGTGAGCCGGGTTCCAATGAGCAGTTCTTC
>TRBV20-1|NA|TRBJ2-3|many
CSARDRVGADTQYF
TGCAGTGCTAGAGATCGGGTCGGCGCAGATACGCAGTATTTT
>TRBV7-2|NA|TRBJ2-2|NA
CASSLGRAVGGELFF
TGTGCCAGCAGCTTAGGGCGAGCAGTTGGCGGGGAGCTGTTTTTT
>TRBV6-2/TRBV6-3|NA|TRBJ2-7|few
CASSLGGFSYEQYF
TGTGCCAGCAGCTTGGGGGGTTTTTCCTACGAGCAGTACTTC